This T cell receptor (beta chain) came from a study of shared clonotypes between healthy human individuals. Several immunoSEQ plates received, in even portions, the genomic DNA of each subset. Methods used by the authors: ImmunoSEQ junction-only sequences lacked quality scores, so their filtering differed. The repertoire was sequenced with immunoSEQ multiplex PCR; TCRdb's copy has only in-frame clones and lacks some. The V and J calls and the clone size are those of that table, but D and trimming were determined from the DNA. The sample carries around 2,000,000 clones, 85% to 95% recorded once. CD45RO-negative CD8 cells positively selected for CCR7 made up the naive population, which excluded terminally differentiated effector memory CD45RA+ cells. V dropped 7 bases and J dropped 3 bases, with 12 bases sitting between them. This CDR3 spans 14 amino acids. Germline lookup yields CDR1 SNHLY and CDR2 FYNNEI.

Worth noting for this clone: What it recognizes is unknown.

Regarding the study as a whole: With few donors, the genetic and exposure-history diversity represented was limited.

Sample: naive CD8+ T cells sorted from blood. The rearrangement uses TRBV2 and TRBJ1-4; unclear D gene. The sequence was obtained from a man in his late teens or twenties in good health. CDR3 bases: TGTGCCAGCAAGTATCAGTTGGCTAATGAAAAACTGTTTTTT. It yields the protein CASKYQLANEKLFF.